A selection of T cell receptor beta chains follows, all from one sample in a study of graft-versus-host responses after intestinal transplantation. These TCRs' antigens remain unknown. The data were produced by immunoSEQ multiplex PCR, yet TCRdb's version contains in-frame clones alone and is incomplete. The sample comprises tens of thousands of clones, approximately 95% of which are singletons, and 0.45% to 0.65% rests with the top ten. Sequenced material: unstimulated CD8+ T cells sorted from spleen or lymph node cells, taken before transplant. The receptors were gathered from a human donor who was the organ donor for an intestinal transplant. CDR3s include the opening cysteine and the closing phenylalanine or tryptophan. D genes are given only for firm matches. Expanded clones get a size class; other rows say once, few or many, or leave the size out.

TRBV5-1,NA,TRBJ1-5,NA,CASRQGIGNQPQHF,TGCGCCAGCCGTCAGGGGATAGGCAATCAGCCCCAGCATTTT
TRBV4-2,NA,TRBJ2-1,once,CASSHRSPYNEQFF,TGTGCCAGCAGCCACCGTAGCCCCTACAATGAGCAGTTCTTC
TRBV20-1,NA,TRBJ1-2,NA,CSARGRGYTF,TGCAGTGCTAGAGGGAGGGGCTACACCTTC
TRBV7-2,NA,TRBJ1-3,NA,CASSFWDGGNTIYF,TGTGCCAGCAGCTTCTGGGACGGAGGAAACACCATATATTTT
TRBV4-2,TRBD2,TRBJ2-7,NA,CASSPGLAGVYEQYF,TGTGCCAGCAGCCCGGGACTAGCGGGGGTTTACGAGCAGTACTTC
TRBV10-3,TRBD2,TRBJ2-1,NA,CAISSGGFYNEQFF,TGTGCCATCAGTAGCGGGGGGTTTTACAATGAGCAGTTCTTC
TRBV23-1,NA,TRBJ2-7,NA,CASSQTVTYEQYF,TGCGCCAGCAGTCAAACAGTTACCTACGAGCAGTACTTC
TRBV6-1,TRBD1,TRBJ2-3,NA,CASSFRDRGMDTQYF,TGTGCCAGCAGTTTCCGGGACAGGGGGATGGATACGCAGTATTTT
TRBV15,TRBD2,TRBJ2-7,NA,CATSRDVGEGKQYF,TGTGCCACCAGCAGAGACGTCGGGGAGGGAAAGCAGTACTTC
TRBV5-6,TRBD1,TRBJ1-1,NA,CASSPRQGTLNTEAFF,TGTGCCAGCAGCCCGAGACAGGGGACCCTTAACACTGAAGCTTTCTTT
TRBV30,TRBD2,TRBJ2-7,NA,CAHDLAGGYEQYF,TGTGCCCATGATTTAGCGGGGGGCTACGAGCAGTACTTC
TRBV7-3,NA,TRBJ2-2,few,CASSINTGELFF,TGTGCCAGCAGCATAAACACCGGGGAGCTGTTTTTT